The 6 T cell receptor beta chains below come from one sample, sequenced in a study of T cell responses to AZD1222 COVID-19 vaccine. Repertoires were generated with immunoSEQ multiplex PCR, while TCRdb's copy carries only in-frame clones and drops some. The sample includes some 130,000 clones, about nine tenths of them seen just once. The specimen was peripheral blood, collected on day 0 of AZD1222 vaccination. Every receptor here comes from an adult in good health.

The V call is TRBV9, the J call TRBJ1-6, with no clear D. Trimming left V 4 bases short and J 7 bases short, with 6 bases between. This CDR3 region has 12 residues. The germline V gene encodes CDR1 SGDLS and CDR2 YYNGEE. Here the CDR3 DNA reads TGTGCCAGCAGCTCACAGAATTCACCCCTCCACTTT. It yields the protein CASSSQNSPLHF. The full variable domain, its missing parts supplied by reference TRBV9 and TRBJ1-6, is DSGVTQTPKHLITATGQRVTLRCSPRSGDLSVYWYQQSLDQGLQFLIQYYNGEERAKGNILERFSAQQFPDLHSELNLSSLELGDSALYFCASSSQNSPLHFGNGTRLTVT.

J is TRBJ2-3 and V is TRBV6-5, with D tentatively TRBD1 or TRBD2 (7 bases each). Germline V gives CDR1 MNHEY, CDR2 SVGAGI. The V end was cut by 3 bases, the J end by 3 bases, with 13 bases between. The CDR3 extends over 15 amino acids. CDR3 in DNA: TGTGCCAGCAGTTATTTCCAGGGGGGGACAGATACGCAGTATTTT. This sequence encodes CASSYFQGGTDTQYF.

The CDR3: CASSFQGIGELFF. CDR3 nucleotides: TGTGCCAGCAGCTTTCAGGGTATCGGGGAGCTGTTTTTT. The chain uses TRBV7-9 and TRBJ2-2; a weak D match, TRBD1 (5 bases). The CDR3 runs to 13 residues. CDR1 is SEHNR and CDR2 is FQNEAQ in the germline V gene (reference sequence). V dropped 3 bases and J dropped 7 bases, with 9 bases sitting between them.

The rearrangement joins TRBV6-5 to TRBJ2-2; D unclear. V dropped 1 base and J dropped 5 bases, with 5 bases sitting between them. Germline V lookup: CDR1 MNHEY, CDR2 SVGAGI. This CDR3 has 13 residues. CDR3 in amino acids: CASSYFGTGELFF. The CDR3 nucleotides read TGTGCCAGCAGTTACTTCGGGACCGGGGAGCTGTTTTTT.

The rearrangement joins TRBV9 to TRBJ1-2, with D maybe TRBD1 (5 bases). This CDR3 contains 13 residues. CDR1 and CDR2 (germline): SGDLS, YYNGEE. V was shortened by 3 bases and J by 8 bases, with 14 bases between the two germline ends. The DNA for the CDR3 is TGTGCCAGCAGCGCCGTGGGGCAGGGCGGCTACACCTTC. Translated: CASSAVGQGGYTF.

The V gene is TRBV2, the J gene TRBJ1-6, with TRBD1 as a possible D gene (6 bases). The CDR3 contains 15 residues. CDR1 is SNHLY, CDR2 FYNNEI, per germline. Between the trimmed V and J ends, which lost 4 bases and 8 bases, there was a span of 15 bases. CDR3 in amino acids: CASSAAGGADSPLHF. The CDR3 DNA sequence: TGTGCCAGCAGTGCCGCCGGGGGCGCGGATTCACCCCTCCACTTT.